This entry is about one T cell receptor beta chain. This clone ranks as large (0.1 to 1%) by frequency alone, as no count is recorded. The antigen it recognizes is unknown. Read data end 3 residues before the CDR3 end; the end is taken from the germline J gene. This sample stems from a study of tumor-infiltrating T cells and Merkel cell polyomavirus (dated 2017 in TCRdb). Context from the whole study: The study examined CD8+ T cells specific for the Merkel cell polyomavirus KLL epitope in Merkel cell carcinoma patients. Patients came in at different disease stages and had a median follow-up of approximately 3 years, ranging from roughly 1.1 to 6.0 years. The therapies patients received were varied and non-standardized, including chemotherapy, radiation and immunotherapies. In approximately 15 samples, TRB sequencing was done on KLL-tetramer-sorted cells from blood or tumor-infiltrating lymphocytes, along with about a dozen matched whole-tumor samples. Most whole-tumor samples were approximately 25-micron curls cut from formalin-fixed, paraffin-embedded tissue blocks. In the whole study, one tumor sample was a frozen nodal tumor digest, and another tumor sample was a flash-frozen core biopsy of a metastasis.

The library was made by the immunoSEQ multiplex PCR assay. Genomic DNA extraction, TRB sequencing and normalization were performed by Adaptive Biotechnologies (Seattle, WA). As for the authors' bioinformatics: To compute clonality, the Shannon entropy of productive TRB sequences was normalized by log2 of unique productive sequences and then subtracted from one. KLL-specific clonotypes in tumors were found by matching TCRbeta CDR3 amino acid sequences to the sequences from the tetramer-sorted sample of each patient. The clones in this table, taken by TCRdb from immuneACCESS, are in-frame only. Not every clone is retained; where verified, under half of the shortfall comes from an unresolved V gene, and the cause of the rest is unknown. Clone size and the V and J calls come from that table; the DNA yielded D and trimming. The sample table records under 550 clones. The biggest ten clones account for approximately 16% of the sample.

Robust positive staining for Merkel cell polyomavirus Large T antigen was observed by immunohistochemistry in the tumors of all patients. Approximately twelve Merkel cell carcinoma patients were included, each with robust KLL-tetramer+ populations (above 0.04% of CD8+ T cells) in blood and/or cultured TIL. Every patient was Caucasian, and patient ages had a median of approximately 64 years and ranged from 50 to 77 years. The CDR3, from cysteine to phenylalanine, totals 15 residues. Of the CDR3's DNA, 36 bases were read; they are in frame from base 1. Compared with germline, V lacks 5 bases and J lacks 6 bases; bases without a gene match: 10. Looking up the germline V gene yields CDR1 SGHTA and CDR2 FQGTGA. Overall study results and their limits: Because only a single viral epitope was studied, T cells directed against other Merkel cell polyomavirus epitopes were not captured. The small sample size of the study (n of about 13 patients) is recognized as a limitation. KLL-specific TRB repertoires were diverse and largely private, with only one public clonotype among around 430 unique sequences, shared by two patients. Significantly improved MCC-specific survival was associated with a higher fraction of KLL-specific T cells within tumors (roughly 1.9-18% versus about 0-0.15%). A greater number of unique KLL-specific clonotypes in tumors (5-108 vs 0-3) was associated with a significant advantage in MCC-specific survival (P = 0.0051).

This sequence originates from a woman aged 50 to 60 with Merkel cell carcinoma. Sequencing used tumor tissue. Recombination connected TRBV7-3 to TRBJ2-7; TRBD1 agrees with 10 junctional bases. This receptor has the CDR3 CASSLRQGAEFEQYF. The CDR3 DNA, read in part, is TGTGCCAGCAGCCTCCGACAGGGGGCGGAATTCGAG.